This is a list of T cell receptor beta chains from one sample in a study of blood T cell repertoires in COVID-19. TCRdb's table, derived via immunoSEQ multiplex PCR, lists solely in-frame clones and lacks some. Of 200,000 to 300,000 clones detected, around 90% appear once; the ten largest clones hold roughly 5.6%. What was sequenced was peripheral blood. Source of these receptors: a woman aged 55-69 years with COVID-19, enrolled during active disease. Both conserved end residues are trimmed from each CDR3. The order of the fields is J gene, V gene, CDR3 protein.

J: TRBJ2-3; V: TRBV15; CDR3: ATSRDLSGRGGDTQY
J: TRBJ2-1; V: TRBV19; CDR3: ASTSSGFASNEQF
J: TRBJ2-6; V: TRBV5-6; CDR3: ASNRGANVLT
J: TRBJ1-5; V: TRBV7-2; CDR3: ASSSRGGLWNQPQH
J: TRBJ2-1; V: TRBV7-8; CDR3: ASRAGANANGEQF
J: TRBJ2-5; V: TRBV5-1; CDR3: ASSPGLQKGETQY
J: TRBJ2-5; V: TRBV28; CDR3: ASSFLLAGGPGETQY
J: TRBJ2-1; V: TRBV7-9; CDR3: ASSLNSEQF
J: TRBJ2-2; V: TRBV12-5; CDR3: ASGAGGLDTGELF
J: TRBJ1-2; V: TRBV3-1/TRBV3-2; CDR3: ASSQETGEDYGYT
J: TRBJ2-7; V: TRBV19; CDR3: ASSQGTSEQY
J: TRBJ2-7; V: TRBV2; CDR3: ASKAGIHEQY
J: TRBJ1-6; V: TRBV5-6; CDR3: ASSYSSSYNSPLH
J: TRBJ2-7; V: TRBV6-5; CDR3: ASNRGNEQY
J: TRBJ2-1; V: TRBV6-5; CDR3: ASSTGESSYNEQF
J: TRBJ2-1; V: TRBV11-2; CDR3: ASSLSSGSVYNEQF